The 7 T cell receptor beta chains in this list originate from one sample, sequenced in a study of T-cell memory formation after mild COVID-19 (dated by TCRdb to 2020 to 2022). Receptors were amplified or captured by 5' RACE. Data came from an Illumina NovaSeq 6000. The public reads were reprocessed in TCRdb via fastp at Q25 and MiXCR, keeping in-frame beta chains. CDR3 protein duplicates are merged, each entry listing the most common genes and DNA. In all, the sample holds around 310,000 distinct CDR3 sequences, and roughly 13% of those were seen once. The ten top clones hold 20% to 25% of the sample. The specimen sequenced was PBMCs or a T cell subset sorted from them (not recorded which). The origin of the receptors is a man aged 18 to 29 who had mild COVID-19 (a few samples of this study predate the infection). The sample titles of this study are shuffled in the database, so cell type and time point are left out; the donor was told from shared clones.

This clonotype was seen a handful of times. The chain couples TRBV4-3 to TRBJ2-5; 8 bases map to TRBD1. V lost 3 bases to trimming and J lost 3 bases; unmatched junction nucleotides: 12. This CDR3 has 17 amino acids. Per the germline V gene, CDR1 is LGHNA and CDR2 is YSLEER. The CDR3 nucleotides read TGCGCCAGCAGCCAGGGCGGGACAGGCATCGTCAAAGAGACCCAGTACTTC. Encoded protein: CASSQGGTGIVKETQYF.

This clonotype was seen many times. This sequence joins TRBV10-3 and TRBJ2-3; the D is unclear. The CDR3 loop spans 11 amino acids. Germline CDR1 is ENHRY and CDR2 is SYGVKD. The germline V and J ends were trimmed by 2 bases and 5 bases, with 2 bases remaining between them. CDR3 protein: CAISEGDTQYF. In DNA, the CDR3 is TGTGCCATCAGTGAGGGAGATACGCAGTATTTT.

This clonotype occurred a few times. The chain is built from TRBV12-3 or TRBV12-4 and TRBJ2-3; D is tentatively TRBD1 or TRBD2 (5 bases each). CDR3 length equals 16 residues. Trimming removed 6 bases from V and 0 bases from J, with 16 bases in between. The CDR3 region has the DNA TGTGCCAGCAGCCCTGGGTTGAGGGGAAGCACAGATACGCAGTATTTT. Translation: CASSPGLRGSTDTQYF.

The CDR3, as DNA: TGTGCCACCAGCACTGAGCCCCTAGCGGGGGTCGAGCAGTACGTC. This gives the protein CATSTEPLAGVEQYV. V and J are TRBV15 and TRBJ2-7; 10 bases are shared with TRBD2. V shed 4 bases and J 6 bases; nucleotides not matched to a gene: 9. Germline V gene sequence: CDR1 LNHNV, CDR2 YYDKDF (reference sequence). The length of the CDR3 is 15 residues.

This clonotype was recorded a few times. The V and J genes are TRBV7-9 and TRBJ2-3, with 9 bases aligning to TRBD1. Germline CDR1 is SEHNR and CDR2 is FQNEAQ (reference sequence). J lost 2 bases, V lost 5 bases, and 5 bases had no gene match. The CDR3 contains 15 residues. Here the CDR3 reads CASSPDRGFTDTQYF. In DNA, the CDR3 is TGTGCCAGCAGCCCGGACAGGGGTTTCACAGATACGCAGTATTTT.

Only a few counts were recorded for this clonotype. CDR3 coding DNA: TGTGCCAGCAGCTTATGGGCTGATGGAAACACCATATATTTT. It codes for CASSLWADGNTIYF. The rearrangement uses TRBV7-2 and TRBJ1-3; D is undetermined. The CDR3 has 14 amino acids. With 2 bases removed from V and 3 bases from J, the gap between germline ends came to 8 bases. The germline V gene has CDR1 SGHTA and CDR2 FQGNSA.

This clonotype was found a few times. The rearrangement links TRBV9 to TRBJ2-3, with 7 bases that match TRBD2. The trim removed 3 bases at V and 4 bases at J, leaving 11 bases unmatched. The germline gives CDR1 SGDLS, CDR2 YYNGEE. The CDR3 sequence is 16 residues long. Here the CDR3 DNA reads TGTGCCAGCAGCGCCTTGGCTAGCGGTTTGCCAGATACGCAGTATTTT. Protein product: CASSALASGLPDTQYF.